This paragraph covers one T cell receptor beta chain sequence. This record belongs to a study of technical replicates of blood from a handful of donors. The assay was immunoSEQ multiplex PCR, and TCRdb's table has in-frame clones only and misses some. The table shows tens of thousands of clones, with 80% to 95% occurring only once. Trimming cost V 3 bases and J 7 bases; bases outside gene matches: 13. The CDR3 contains 15 residues. Germline V gives CDR1 GTSNPN, CDR2 SVGIG (reference sequence). Material for sequencing was PBMCs. The clonotype comes from a human donor in good health. Some clones in this sample may be carry-over from other donors' samples. The chain combines TRBV30 with TRBJ1-2; 8 bases agree with TRBD1. The chain's CDR3 is CAWSAAGQGGFGYTF. CDR3 coding DNA: TGTGCCTGGAGCGCAGCAGGACAGGGAGGATTTGGCTACACCTTC. Full variable domain (rest looked up from reference TRBV30 and TRBJ1-2): SQTIHQWPATLVQPVGSPLSLECTVEGTSNPNLYWYRQAAGRGLQLLFYSVGIGQISSEVPQNLSASRPQDRQFILSSKKLLLSDSGFYLCAWSAAGQGGFGYTFGSGTRLTVV.